A selection of T cell receptor beta chains follows, all from one sample in a study of blood T cell repertoires in COVID-19. Here immunoSEQ multiplex PCR was the method, and the copy in TCRdb shows in-frame clones only, minus some. The data contain almost 200,000 clones, just under 85% of them seen just once; the ten biggest clones take up about 0.95%. The sample taken for sequencing was peripheral blood. Receptors were obtained from a man aged 60 to 75 with COVID-19, enrolled during active disease. The CDR3 runs from the conserved cysteine through the conserved F or W. The D gene is left open where the match is weak. A row's size may be missing; if present it is once, few, many or a size class.

d_gene	abundance	v_gene	j_gene	CDR3nt	CDR3aa
-	-	TRBV18	TRBJ1-2	TGTGCCAGCTCCCAGGACAGCTTCTATGGCTACACCTTC	CASSQDSFYGYTF
-	once	TRBV30	TRBJ1-2	TGTGCCTGGAGTCTTTTACGGGACACCCTCGGCTACACCTTC	CAWSLLRDTLGYTF
TRBD1	-	TRBV7-9	TRBJ2-7	TGTGCCAGCAGCCCGGGACAGGGTATTTACGAGCAGTACTTC	CASSPGQGIYEQYF
TRBD1	-	TRBV6-2/TRBV6-3	TRBJ1-2	TGTGCCAGCAGTACCCCCCAGGGGGCGATTAGCTACACCTTC	CASSTPQGAISYTF
-	-	TRBV28	TRBJ2-4	TGTGCCAGCAGTCCACAACTAGGAGGAGCCAAAAACATTCAGTACTTC	CASSPQLGGAKNIQYF
TRBD1	-	TRBV6-2/TRBV6-3	TRBJ1-2	TGTGCCAGCAGTCTTCTCGACAGGGTCTATGGCTACACCTTC	CASSLLDRVYGYTF
-	-	TRBV19	TRBJ1-5	TGTGCCAGTAGTATAGCAGGTTGGGCGGGGAATAGCAATCAGCCCCAGCATTTT	CASSIAGWAGNSNQPQHF
TRBD2	-	TRBV5-1	TRBJ2-3	TGCGCTAGCCGGGTAGCGGGAGTGCGAGATACGCAGTATTTT	CASRVAGVRDTQYF
TRBD1	-	TRBV7-6	TRBJ1-5	TGTGCCAGCAGCCCAAACAGGGGCCAGCCCCAGCATTTT	CASSPNRGQPQHF
-	-	TRBV6-2/TRBV6-3	TRBJ2-1	TGTGCCAGCAGTCCGGGGGTAGGGAATGAGCAGTTCTTC	CASSPGVGNEQFF
-	-	TRBV7-2	TRBJ2-3	TGTGCCAGCAGCTTATCGATAGCAGATACGCAGTATTTT	CASSLSIADTQYF
TRBD2	-	TRBV11-2	TRBJ2-1	TGTGCCAGCAGCTTAGTAACCAGCGGGACGGGGCGTAATGAGCAGTTCTTC	CASSLVTSGTGRNEQFF
TRBD1	-	TRBV6-6	TRBJ1-2	TGTGCCAGCACCTCACGGGGGACAGGGCACGGCTACACCTTC	CASTSRGTGHGYTF
TRBD1	-	TRBV18	TRBJ1-4	TGTGCCAGCTCCCCACAGGGGGCGAATGAAAAACTGTTTTTT	CASSPQGANEKLFF
-	-	TRBV27	TRBJ2-7	TGTGCCAGCAGCTACAGGGGGGGTGGCCCAAAATACTTC	CASSYRGGGPKYF
TRBD2	-	TRBV3-1/TRBV3-2	TRBJ2-2	TGTGCCAGCAGCCCCTCAGCGGGAGGCGGGGAGCTGTTTTTT	CASSPSAGGGELFF
-	-	TRBV19	TRBJ1-6	TGTGCCAGTAGTACCATCCCACAGGGACGCTCCTATAATTCACCCCTCCACTTT	CASSTIPQGRSYNSPLHF
-	once	TRBV5-1	TRBJ1-5	TGCGCCAGCAGCTTAACAGGGTCTAGCAATCAGCCCCAGCATTTT	CASSLTGSSNQPQHF
TRBD1	-	TRBV7-8	TRBJ2-1	TGTGCCAGCAGCTCAGGGACAGGGAACAATGAGCAGTTCTTC	CASSSGTGNNEQFF
TRBD1	-	TRBV28	TRBJ2-2	TGTGCCAGCAGGCCCGGGACAGGGGCCACCGGGGAGCTGTTTTTT	CASRPGTGATGELFF
TRBD1	-	TRBV27	TRBJ2-1	TGTGCCAGCAGTCCAACCGACAGGGGGCCCTACAATGAGCAGTTCTTC	CASSPTDRGPYNEQFF
-	-	TRBV6-4	TRBJ2-7	TGTGCCAGCAGCCCGACTAGTCCCTACGAGCAGTACTTC	CASSPTSPYEQYF
-	-	TRBV7-2	TRBJ1-3	TGTGCCAGCAGCTCAGGTTTCTCTGGAAACACCATATATTTT	CASSSGFSGNTIYF
-	once	TRBV27	TRBJ1-2	TGTGCCAGCAGTTTATCGAGGAGCTATGGCTACACCTTC	CASSLSRSYGYTF
-	-	TRBV28	TRBJ1-2	TGTGCCAGCAGTTTCGCGACCAGGGCTGGGTATGGCTACACCTTC	CASSFATRAGYGYTF
-	-	TRBV18	TRBJ2-1	TGTGCCAGCTCCCCCAGTCGTTCCTACAATGAGCAGTTCTTC	CASSPSRSYNEQFF
TRBD1	-	TRBV19	TRBJ2-1	TGTGCCAGTAGTCTTTCCGGACAGGGAATCTACAATGAGCAGTTCTTC	CASSLSGQGIYNEQFF
-	-	TRBV4-2	TRBJ1-1	TGTGCCAGCAGCCAAGGGGGGCAGGATGAAGCTTTCTTT	CASSQGGQDEAFF
-	once	TRBV3-1/TRBV3-2	TRBJ2-7	TGTGCCAGCAGCCAAGACCCGGACAGCCTTTTCTACGAGCAGTACTTC	CASSQDPDSLFYEQYF
-	-	TRBV9	TRBJ1-1	TGTGCCAGCAGCGTAGGGCAGGGGATGGGGAGGAACACTGAAGCTTTCTTT	CASSVGQGMGRNTEAFF
TRBD1	-	TRBV30	TRBJ1-4	TGTGCCTGGAGTGGTACAGGGGGCGAAAAACTGTTTTTT	CAWSGTGGEKLFF
TRBD1	once	TRBV6-5	TRBJ1-2	TGTGCCAGCAGTCATGGGGACAGGCCCGGCTACACCTTC	CASSHGDRPGYTF
-	once	TRBV11-2	TRBJ1-1	TGTGCCAGCAGCTTAGAAGCAGGGGTTGGCACTGAAGCTTTCTTT	CASSLEAGVGTEAFF
TRBD2	-	TRBV18	TRBJ2-1	TGTGCCAGCTCACCCGAGGCGGAGCGGGAGATGAATGAGCAGTTCTTC	CASSPEAEREMNEQFF
TRBD2	-	TRBV10-2	TRBJ2-7	TGCGCCAGCAGTGAGTCTAGCGGGATCGCCTACGAGCAGTACTTC	CASSESSGIAYEQYF
-	few	TRBV19	TRBJ1-5	TGTGCCAGTACCCCGAGAGGTCAGGGTAACAATCAGCCCCAGCATTTT	CASTPRGQGNNQPQHF
-	-	TRBV4-3	TRBJ1-2	TGCGCCAGCAGCCCCTCCTACAGGGACTATGGCTACACCTTC	CASSPSYRDYGYTF
TRBD1	-	TRBV29-1	TRBJ2-7	TGCAGCGGCGGGACAGGGGGCTACGAGCAGTACTTC	CSGGTGGYEQYF
TRBD1	-	TRBV11-2	TRBJ1-5	TGTGCCAGCAGCTCAGGGACAGGTAATCAGCCCCAGCATTTT	CASSSGTGNQPQHF
-	-	TRBV20-1	TRBJ2-5	TGCAGTGCTAGAGATCTGGAGACCCAGTACTTC	CSARDLETQYF
-	-	TRBV5-1	TRBJ2-1	TGCGCCAGCAGCTCCCAGGGGCAATCCTACAATGAGCAGTTCTTC	CASSSQGQSYNEQFF
TRBD1	-	TRBV5-4	TRBJ1-1	TGTGCCAGCAGCTTGGTAGGGGGCAAGGAAGCTTTCTTT	CASSLVGGKEAFF
-	few	TRBV27	TRBJ1-6	TGTGCCAGCAGTTTATCGGTTAGGGCGGGTAATTCACCCCTCCACTTT	CASSLSVRAGNSPLHF
-	-	TRBV5-1	TRBJ1-2	TGCGCCAGCAGCTCCCGGGAAACCGATCGGGAAGGCTACACCTTC	CASSSRETDREGYTF
TRBD1	-	TRBV5-1	TRBJ1-3	TGCGCCAGCAGCTTGGGCACAGGGGACGGAAACACCATATATTTT	CASSLGTGDGNTIYF
TRBD1	-	TRBV19	TRBJ1-3	TGTGCCAGTAGTCTGGGACAGGCGAGAGTTGACACCATATATTTT	CASSLGQARVDTIYF
-	once	TRBV19	TRBJ1-1	TGTGCCAGTAGCGCGGGGGGATTTAAGACTGAAGCTTTCTTT	CASSAGGFKTEAFF
-	-	TRBV6-6	TRBJ2-2	TGTGCCAGCAGTTTGGTCGGCGGAACCGGGGAGCTGTTTTTT	CASSLVGGTGELFF